This TCR beta chain was sequenced for a study of blood T cell repertoires in COVID-19. Whole-study context: The United States, Italy and Spain provided the acute and convalescent COVID-19 samples. Sample material is recorded as cDNA or gDNA derived from T cells, B-cell-depleted T cells, or PBMCs.

Germline V gene sequence: CDR1 MDHEN, CDR2 SYDVKM. The CDR3 covers 15 residues. V was clipped by 0 bases and J by 3 bases, with 10 bases between them. Original processing methods: Amplification with reference gene primers provided the estimates of nucleated cell counts. Clones were read by immunoSEQ multiplex PCR, and TCRdb kept only the in-frame ones, dropping some. That table gives V, J and clone size, and the DNA gave D and trimming. The sample records roughly 140,000 clones, around 72% being singletons. The chain is built from TRBV28 and TRBJ2-3, with D possibly TRBD2 on 6 matching bases. This TCR was sampled from a woman aged 55-75 years with acute or convalescent COVID-19. The sample comprised peripheral blood. CDR3 sequence (DNA): TGTGCCAGCAGTTTATGGGCGGAGGGGACAGATACGCAGTATTTT. Translating gives CASSLWAEGTDTQYF. Looking up the rest from reference TRBV28 and TRBJ2-3 gives the full variable domain: DVKVTQSSRYLVKRTGEKVFLECVQDMDHENMFWYRQDPGLGLRLIYFSYDVKMKEKGDIPEGYSVSREKKERFSLILESASTNQTSMYLCASSLWAEGTDTQYFGPGTRLTVL.